Below are 7 T cell receptor beta chains sequenced from a single sample in a study of radiotherapy plus CTLA-4 blockade in lung cancer. Profiling relied on immunoSEQ multiplex PCR, and the TCRdb table lists in-frame clones only, not all of them. The table includes some 100,000 clones, 65% to 85% detected once. Source: peripheral blood, taken from a patient treated with radiotherapy plus ipilimumab. The receptors were gathered from a human donor with non-small cell lung cancer who had a partial response to radiotherapy plus ipilimumab.

Concerning this clone: At one end the junction does not follow the germline gene, possibly because of a read error. The CDR3 sequence: CASRLWGTGVILSYNEQFF. The CDR3 bases are TGTGCCAGCAGATTATGGGGGACAGGGGTCATCCTCTCCTACAATGAGCAGTTCTTC. J is TRBJ2-1 and V is TRBV27, with TRBD1 matching over 10 bases. Per germline, CDR1 MNHEY and CDR2 SMNVEV (reference sequence). The CDR3 runs to 19 residues.

The genes are TRBV28 and TRBJ2-1; tentatively, D is TRBD2 (5 bases). The germline V gene encodes CDR1 MDHEN and CDR2 SYDVKM. The length of the CDR3 is 15 residues. V gave up 4 bases and J gave up 1 base, with 11 bases separating them. CDR3 in amino acids: CASSSRVGSYNEQFF. As DNA, the CDR3 is TGTGCCAGCAGTTCGAGGGTTGGGTCCTACAATGAGCAGTTCTTC.

This clone has just one count. The chain couples TRBV7-8 to TRBJ2-2; 11 positions agree with TRBD2. Germline CDR1 SGHVS, CDR2 FQNEAQ. The CDR3 has 18 amino acids. Trimming took 5 bases from V and 8 from J; bases not matched to a gene: 16. CDR3 protein: CASSQVISGRVNRGELFF. CDR3 nucleotides: TGTGCCAGCAGCCAGGTCATTAGCGGGAGGGTCAACCGTGGGGAGCTGTTTTTT.

The CDR3 loop reads CASTRRLAVNEQFF. DNA for the CDR3: TGTGCCAGCACCCGCCGACTAGCGGTTAATGAGCAGTTCTTC. This chain connects TRBV27 to TRBJ2-1; 9 bases map to TRBD2. Per germline, CDR1 MNHEY and CDR2 SMNVEV (reference sequence). J gave up 7 bases and V 7 bases, and 8 bases lay outside the gene matches. The CDR3 is 14 amino acids.

The CDR3 DNA is TGTGCCAGCAGCTTCCAGGAGGGAGTTTACGAGCAGTACTTC. Translating it yields CASSFQEGVYEQYF. The rearrangement links TRBV5-6 to TRBJ2-7; TRBD2 might be the D (6 bases). CDR3 length: 14 amino acids. V was cut by 2 bases and J by 4 bases, with 13 bases left in between. Germline V gene sequence: CDR1 SGHDT, CDR2 YYEEEE.

The gene calls are TRBV4-3 and TRBJ1-2; D might be TRBD1 (5 bases). CDR3 length equals 16 residues. V was shortened by 0 bases and J by 4 bases, with 15 bases between the two germline ends. CDR1 and CDR2 from the germline V gene are LGHNA and YSLEER. The DNA of the CDR3 is TGCGCCAGCAGCCAAGAAGGCAGGGCAGGGTTCTATGGCTACACCTTC. Its translation: CASSQEGRAGFYGYTF.

The chain couples TRBV5-1 to TRBJ2-1; TRBD2 matches 12 bases. V was pared by 4 bases and J by 7 bases, with 6 bases of the junction left unmatched. This CDR3 has 15 residues. From germline, CDR1 is SGHRS and CDR2 YFSETQ. The CDR3 DNA reads as TGCGCCAGCAGCATGACTAGCGGGAGTCGGAATGAGCAGTTCTTC. It specifies CASSMTSGSRNEQFF.